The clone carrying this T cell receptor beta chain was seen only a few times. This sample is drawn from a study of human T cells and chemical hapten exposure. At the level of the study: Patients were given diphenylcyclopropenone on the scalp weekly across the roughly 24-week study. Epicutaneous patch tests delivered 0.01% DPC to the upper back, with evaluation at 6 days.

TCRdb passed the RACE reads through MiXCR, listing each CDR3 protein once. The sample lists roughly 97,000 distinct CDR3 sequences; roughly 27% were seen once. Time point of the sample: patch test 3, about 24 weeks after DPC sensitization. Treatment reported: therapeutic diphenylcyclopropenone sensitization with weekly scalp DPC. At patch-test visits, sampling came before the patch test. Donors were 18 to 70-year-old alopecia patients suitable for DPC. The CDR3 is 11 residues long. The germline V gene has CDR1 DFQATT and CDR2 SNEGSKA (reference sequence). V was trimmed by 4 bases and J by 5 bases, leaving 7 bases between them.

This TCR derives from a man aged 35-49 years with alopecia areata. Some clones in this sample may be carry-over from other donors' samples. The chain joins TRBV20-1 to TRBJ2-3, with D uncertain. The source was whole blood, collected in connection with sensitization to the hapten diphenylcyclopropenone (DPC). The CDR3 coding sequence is TGCAGTGCTATCAATAGAGATACGCAGTATTTT. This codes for CSAINRDTQYF.